This entry lists 10 T cell receptor beta chains sequenced from one sample in a study of CD4 T cells in relation to SARS-CoV-2 and coronaviruses. These receptors lack a known antigen. The unexposed donors gave CD4+ T cells in about 2011-2019, prior to COVID-19. CD4+ T cells were isolated from the cells after roughly 11 days of culture. The assay was immunoSEQ multiplex PCR, and TCRdb's table has in-frame clones only and misses some. The sample records just under 30,000 clones, about three quarters being singletons. Sequencing was done on a sample of CD4+ T cells from PBMCs, cultured in vitro. The receptors here all came from a human donor in good health.

The chain couples TRBV19 to TRBJ2-6; the D is unclear. Germline V CDR1 and CDR2: LNHDA, SQIVND (reference sequence). The length of the CDR3 is 16 residues. V was cut by 6 bases and J by 0 bases, with 12 bases left in between. Written as DNA, the CDR3 is TGTGCCAGTAGACTCCTACAAAGCTCTGGGGCCAACGTCCTGACTTTC. Its protein is CASRLLQSSGANVLTF.

The chain uses TRBV11-3 and TRBJ2-7; D perhaps matches TRBD1 (5 bases). The V and J ends lost 5 bases and 4 bases respectively, with 15 bases between them. The CDR3 contains 14 residues. In germline, CDR1 is SGHNT, CDR2 YENEEA. The CDR3 bases are TGTGCCAGCAGCCCTGGGGCTCCTGGGTACGAGCAGTACTTC. Translating gives CASSPGAPGYEQYF.

The chain couples TRBV27 to TRBJ1-5; D may be TRBD1 (6 bases). Germline V lookup: CDR1 MNHEY, CDR2 SMNVEV (reference sequence). There are 16 residues in the CDR3. The germline V and J ends were trimmed by 5 bases and 1 base, with 15 bases remaining between them. The CDR3: CASSPLGGGSNQPQHF. DNA of the CDR3: TGTGCCAGCAGTCCGCTAGGGGGAGGAAGCAATCAGCCCCAGCATTTT.

This clone was seen a handful of times. The rearrangement uses TRBV25-1 and TRBJ1-5; D unclear. CDR1 and CDR2 from the germline V gene are MGHDK and SYGVNS. CDR3 size: 14 residues. Trimming stripped 1 base from V and 6 bases from J, with 10 bases between. The CDR3, as DNA: TGTGCCAGCAGTGAATTTGGGAGTCTTCAGCCCCAGCATTTT. Translation gives CASSEFGSLQPQHF.

This clone was seen a handful of times. The J gene is TRBJ2-1, the V gene TRBV6-2 or TRBV6-3, with 12 positions matching TRBD2. V shed 5 bases and J 10 bases; nucleotides not matched to a gene: 12. In germline, CDR1 is MNHEY, CDR2 SVGEGT. The CDR3 covers 16 residues. The CDR3 spells CASSAGLAGPPREQFF. The CDR3 DNA follows: TGTGCCAGCAGTGCTGGACTAGCGGGGCCCCCTCGGGAGCAGTTCTTC.

The chain couples TRBV30 to TRBJ2-7, with 9 nucleotides matching TRBD1. The CDR3 has 15 residues. After removal of 1 base from V and 3 bases from J, the junction contained 7 bases not matched to a gene. Germline lookup yields CDR1 GTSNPN and CDR2 SVGIG (reference sequence). This CDR3 is CAWSAIGTGSYEQYF. CDR3 coding DNA: TGTGCCTGGAGTGCGATTGGGACAGGGAGCTACGAGCAGTACTTC.

The genes are TRBV6-2 or TRBV6-3 and TRBJ2-3, with D perhaps assigned TRBD1 or TRBD2 (6 bases each). The CDR3 has 13 residues. Germline V lookup: CDR1 MNHEY, CDR2 SVGEGT. V lost 4 bases, J lost 4 bases, and 9 bases lay in between. CDR3 amino acids: CASSLEGADTQYF. CDR3 sequence (DNA): TGTGCCAGCAGTTTGGAGGGGGCAGATACGCAGTATTTT.

The V and J genes are TRBV27 and TRBJ2-7; unclear D gene. Germline CDR1 MNHEY, CDR2 SMNVEV (reference sequence). V lost 2 bases and J lost 9, with 14 bases in between. The CDR3 sequence is 13 residues long. The CDR3 is CASSLAPLLRQYF. CDR3 nucleotides: TGTGCCAGCAGTTTAGCCCCCCTCCTAAGGCAGTACTTC.

Here the CDR3 DNA reads TGTGCCAGCTCACCTCCAGGAGGGGGTTCTGGCTACACCTTC. This codes for CASSPPGGGSGYTF. V gene TRBV18 combines with J gene TRBJ1-2; D perhaps matches TRBD1 (6 bases). V was clipped by 3 bases and J by 7 bases, with 15 bases between them. Germline assignment: CDR1 KGHSH and CDR2 LQKENI. This CDR3 is built from 14 residues.

This clone was seen more than once but under ten times. The rearrangement joins TRBV12-5 to TRBJ2-7; D possibly corresponds to TRBD2 (5 bases). V was cut by 3 bases and J by 3 bases, with 12 bases left in between. Germline V gives CDR1 LGHNT, CDR2 FRNRAP. The CDR3 runs to 14 residues. The CDR3: CASGFTRADYEQYF. The CDR3 DNA is TGTGCTAGTGGTTTTACGAGGGCGGACTACGAGCAGTACTTC. Variable domain in full (rest from reference TRBV12-5 and TRBJ2-7): DARVTQTPRHKVTEMGQEVTMRCQPILGHNTVFWYRQTMMQGLELLAYFRNRAPLDDSGMPKDRFSAEMPDATLATLKIQPSEPRDSAVYFCASGFTRADYEQYFGPGTRLTVT.